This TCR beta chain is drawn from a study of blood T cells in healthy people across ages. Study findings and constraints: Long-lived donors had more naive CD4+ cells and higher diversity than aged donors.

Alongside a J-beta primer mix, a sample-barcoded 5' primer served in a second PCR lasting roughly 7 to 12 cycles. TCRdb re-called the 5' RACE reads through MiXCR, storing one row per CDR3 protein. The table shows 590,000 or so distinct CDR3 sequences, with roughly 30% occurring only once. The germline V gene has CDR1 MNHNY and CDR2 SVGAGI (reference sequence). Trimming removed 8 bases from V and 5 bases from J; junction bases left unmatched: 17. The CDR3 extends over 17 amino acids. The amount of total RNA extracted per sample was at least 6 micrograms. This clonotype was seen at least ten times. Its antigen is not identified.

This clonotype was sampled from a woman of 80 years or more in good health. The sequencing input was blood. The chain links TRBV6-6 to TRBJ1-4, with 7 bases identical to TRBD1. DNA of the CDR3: TGTGCCAGCGGTCACAGGGGTCTAAGCGGAGGGAATGAAAAACTGTTTTTT. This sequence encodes CASGHRGLSGGNEKLFF.